What follows is one TCR beta chain and its context. The data originate from a study of shared clonotypes between healthy human individuals. Germline V gene data show CDR1 as MNHEY and CDR2 as SMNVEV (reference sequence). The CDR3 has 16 amino acids. Trimming cost V 2 bases and J 3 bases, with 13 bases left between them. Using immunoSEQ multiplex PCR, the repertoire was profiled, and TCRdb retains in-frame clones only, with some absent. Of about 580,000 clones listed, about 98% are singletons. The naive CD8 subset, CD45RO-negative cells positively selected for CCR7, excluded terminally differentiated effector memory CD45RA+ cells.

The chain couples TRBV27 to TRBJ2-2, with a weak D call TRBD2 (6 bases). The sequence derives from a young man in good health. Sequencing was performed on naive CD8+ T cells sorted from blood. In nucleotides, the CDR3 is TGTGCCAGCAGTTTAGGGGAATGGAGGGACACCGGGGAGCTGTTTTTT. Its translation is CASSLGEWRDTGELFF.